This T cell receptor beta chain was profiled in a study of T cells in Graves' hyperthyroidism and ophthalmopathy. This clonotype has ten or more counts. RNA transcripts were the template for amplifying TCR beta CDR3 regions. In the first-round RT-PCR of the TCR CDR3, the HTBI primer set was used. TCRdb called the multiplex PCR reads again in MiXCR, with one record for every CDR3 protein. The data show around 290,000 distinct CDR3 sequences, 13% seen once. This receptor was obtained from a young woman with Graves' hyperthyroidism that later progressed to Graves' ophthalmopathy. The sample was blood.

For the CDR3, the DNA is TGTGCCAGCAGCCCTAGGGGGACTAGCGGGAACAATGAGCAGTTCTTC. As protein: CASSPRGTSGNNEQFF. The chain employs TRBV7-2 and TRBJ2-1; 13 bases align to TRBD2. The CDR3 consists of 16 residues. The germline gives CDR1 SGHTA, CDR2 FQGNSA. The ends lost 5 bases at V and 5 bases at J; junction bases unmatched: 6.